This TCR beta chain was identified during a study of T cells in Graves' hyperthyroidism and ophthalmopathy (dated by TCRdb to the late 2010s). Study-wide context: Peripheral blood samples were taken at the time of initial diagnosis, prior to any treatment. The 100 discovery patients were randomly split 7:3 into training and test sets. In more than 5 Graves' hyperthyroidism patients, the study also compared T-cell repertoires from thyroid tissue with T-cell repertoires from blood. According to the paper, TCR Vbeta CDR3 sequencing was carried out on about 140 peripheral blood samples, which came from 40 to 45 ophthalmopathy, 75 to 80 hyperthyroidism and approximately 17 progressor patients. Prospective prediction of ophthalmopathy was tested in an independent validation cohort of 18 to 20 hyperthyroidism patients and some 17 patients who later progressed to ophthalmopathy. After sampling, hyperthyroidism patients received methimazole starting at 30 mg daily, and ophthalmopathy patients received high-dose intravenous methylprednisolone. To identify TCR V-J signatures that set the groups apart, the researchers used a discovery cohort of about a hundred patients, made up of under 45 with Graves' ophthalmopathy and about 59 with stable Graves' hyperthyroidism.

Sequences MNHEY (CDR1) and SMNVEV (CDR2) are obtained from the germline V gene (reference sequence). The CDR3 starts with the cysteine, ends with the phenylalanine, and has 19 residues. CDR3 DNA only is kept here, 57 bases in frame from base 1. Trimming leaves V shorter by 5 bases and J shorter by 6 bases, with the junction holding 23 bases beyond the gene matches. TCR beta CDR3 regions were amplified from RNA transcripts. For the first round of RT-PCR on the TCR CDR3, the HTBI primer set was used together with the Qiagen OneStep RT-PCR kit. A second multiplex PCR round built the libraries, followed by size selection and purification. Sequencing of the libraries was done on an Illumina HiSeq2000 using paired-end 100 bp reads. The published analysis was carried out like this. SOAPnuke was used to process the raw data, with reads discarded if the reads contained adapters or uncalled bases, had a mean Phred below 15, or lacked an exact constant-primer or identifier match. High-quality paired reads were merged with COPE v1.2.5, and unique nucleotide sequences were defined as clonotypes. MiTCR v1.1 was used to align the clonotypes against IMGT TRBV, TRBD and TRBJ reference segments. The analysis was restricted to V-J combinations with a frequency above 0.0001, which together covered about 99% of the repertoires. The TCS score was defined as F50 (clonal expansion) divided by E x V (chaos), with BLOSUM62-based TCRdist calculated between CDR3 peptides within each V-J. Welch's t-statistics and random forest reduced around 510 V-J features to under 15, which were used in a naive Bayes classifier (R e1071). The public reads were quality trimmed at Q25 with fastp and then assembled into clones with MiXCR by TCRdb, keeping productive beta chains. Rows merge per CDR3 protein into single entries with the most common DNA and genes. What appears here as the V and J calls and clone size reflects TCRdb's work, not the paper's. The sample records 330,000 or so distinct CDR3 sequences, roughly 20% of which are singletons. The top ten clonotypes cover less than 40% of the sample.

This clonotype has ten or more counts. Its specific antigen is unknown. Nothing much larger sits one base from this clone, and base qualities are not available. What the study reported, not specific to this receptor: In validation, the model predicted progression to ophthalmopathy with approximately 71% sensitivity and roughly 75% specificity, a median of roughly seven months before onset. No statistical method was used to set the sample size in advance, and investigators knew the group allocation. Ophthalmopathy was separated from stable hyperthyroidism by a 13 V-J signature model, with around 90% sensitivity and just over 81% specificity obtained in cross-validation and 80%/75% obtained in testing. Most expanded thyroid clonotypes (frequency above 0.001) were also detected in blood, suggesting blood repertoires may reflect thyroid immune responses.

Moderately to severely active disease, a Clinical Activity Score of at least 3, a NOSPECS grade of at least 4, and a duration under 3 months were present in ophthalmopathy patients. The study excluded patients with uncontrolled infections, other autoimmune diseases, pregnancy or lactation. Clinical symptoms, serum thyroxine and TRAb, thyroid ultrasound, and orbital computed tomography formed the basis for the diagnoses. Ficoll-Paque density gradient centrifugation was used to isolate PBMCs from under 11 ml of fresh peripheral blood. Total RNA was extracted using Trizol reagent, and RNA quality was assessed on an Agilent 2100 Bioanalyzer.

Sequencing used blood. The clonotype originates from a man aged 50 to 60 with Graves' ophthalmopathy. The sequence joins TRBV27 to TRBJ2-7; the central 9 bases match TRBD2. The DNA is TGTGCCAGCAGTCCACGCAAGGAGGGAAGCGGGAGGTCAGTCTCCGAGCAGTACTTC. Its translation reads: CASSPRKEGSGRSVSEQYF.